The clone carrying this T cell receptor (beta chain) has a handful of counts. Antigen unknown. What was sequenced were expressed TCRB transcripts, since all of the isolated RNA had been reverse transcribed. Sequencing was performed with immunoSEQ multiplex PCR; in TCRdb, only in-frame clones are kept and a portion is missing. The table lists over 200,000 clones, approximately 11% of them singletons, with over 0.015% in the top ten. The entry originates in a study of beta chain features in type 1 diabetes. Study outcomes and limitations: In type 1 diabetes patients, VDJ junctions had fewer insertions; deletions at these junctions were more frequent. Here, the possible influence of HLA type (on TCRB rearrangement) remained unresolved. When Type 1 diabetes patients were examined, their TCRB CDR3s proved moderately but significantly shorter in all four CD4+ subsets.

Germline trimming cut 5 bases from V and 7 bases from J; bases unmatched to any gene: 4. Germline loops: CDR1 MNHEY, CDR2 SVGAGI. The CDR3 runs 13 residues. This sequence originates from a man aged 25-45 years with type 1 diabetes. The specimen sequenced was naive CD4+ T cells from blood. The chain joins TRBV6-5 to TRBJ1-1; TRBD1 agrees at 10 bases. This CDR3 is CASSKTGGSEAFF. CDR3 coding DNA: TGTGCCAGCAGTAAGACAGGGGGCAGTGAAGCTTTCTTT.